These 13 T cell receptor beta chains share one sample of origin, sequenced in a study of control samples from healthy donors and cancer patients. TCRdb keeps only in-frame clones here, not all; method: immunoSEQ multiplex PCR. The sample has around 170,000 clones; 90% are singletons. Sequencing was carried out using blood. Every receptor here comes from a woman between 45 and 65 years old in good health.

To note about this clone: The junction shows a germline mismatch at one end, possibly a read error. Other DNA sequences of this sample code for an identical CDR3. The V and J genes are TRBV5-1 and TRBJ2-3; D call uncertain. Germline V lookup: CDR1 SGHRS, CDR2 YFSETQ. The CDR3 length is 15 residues. CDR3 nucleotide sequence: TGCGCCAGTAGCTTGGCCCGCCGCGCGTGGGATACGCAGTATTTT. It is translated as CASSLARRAWDTQYF. The whole variable domain, remainder taken from reference TRBV5-1 and TRBJ2-3, is KAGVTQTPRYLIKTRGQQVTLSCSPISGHRSVSWYQQTPGQGLQFLFEYFSETQRNKGNFPGRFSGRQFSNSRSEMNVSTLELGDSALYLCASSLARRAWDTQYFGPGTRLTVL.

This chain connects TRBV27 to TRBJ1-1; D not certain. The V and J ends lost 3 bases and 1 base respectively, with 6 bases between them. Germline V lookup: CDR1 MNHEY, CDR2 SMNVEV (reference sequence). This CDR3 contains 13 residues. CDR3 region: CASSFFPNTEAFF. The CDR3 DNA reads as TGTGCCAGCAGTTTTTTTCCGAACACTGAAGCTTTCTTT.

The chain is built from TRBV7-2 and TRBJ2-1; 7 nucleotides align to TRBD1. Germline values: CDR1 SGHTA, CDR2 FQGNSA. Trimming at V came to 2 bases and at J to 4 bases, leaving 5 bases not matched to a gene. This CDR3 comprises 15 residues. CDR3 residues: CASSLRDSTYNEQFF. CDR3 bases: TGTGCCAGCAGCTTACGGGACAGTACTTACAATGAGCAGTTCTTC. Variable domain in full (rest from reference TRBV7-2 and TRBJ2-1): GAGVSQSPSNKVTEKGKDVELRCDPISGHTALYWYRQSLGQGLEFLIYFQGNSAPDKSGLPSDRFSAERTGGSVSTLTIQRTQQEDSAVYLCASSLRDSTYNEQFFGPGTRLTVL.

Points on this clone: The CDR3 carries no conserved terminal phenylalanine or tryptophan, so it likely arises from a read error. Because the CDR3's place on the DNA is in doubt, the DNA is left out and the CDR3 is given as listed by TCRdb. The chain links TRBV3-1 (or the pseudogene TRBV3-2) to TRBJ1-4; the table's TRBD1 call for D was not verified on the DNA. The CDR3 totals 13 residues, both ends included. CDR1 and CDR2 (germline): LGHDT, YNNKEL (reference sequence). The CDR3 is CASSQGKDRVYLI.

A note on this clone: This specimen includes other DNA sequences encoding the same CDR3. This rearrangement joins TRBV11-3 to TRBJ1-6; D unclear. The CDR3 runs 13 residues. Trimming took 0 bases from V and 7 from J, leaving 4 bases between them. In germline, CDR1 is SGHNT, CDR2 YENEEA. This chain's CDR3 is CASSLDQNSPLHF. Here the CDR3 DNA reads TGTGCCAGCAGCTTAGATCAGAATTCACCCCTCCACTTT.

The rearrangement uses TRBV9 and TRBJ2-5; D is unclear. The CDR3 runs to 15 residues. CDR1 is SGDLS and CDR2 is YYNGEE in the germline V gene. V lost 0 bases and J lost 4, with 13 bases in between. Written as DNA, the CDR3 is TGTGCCAGCAGCGTAGGTCTTACGGAAAGAGAGACCCAGTACTTC. It yields the protein CASSVGLTERETQYF.

The chain joins TRBV6-2 or TRBV6-3 to TRBJ2-7; the D is unclear. The CDR3 loop spans 12 amino acids. Per the germline V gene, CDR1 is MNHEY and CDR2 is SVGEGT. The germline V and J ends were trimmed by 5 bases and 0 bases, with 5 bases remaining between them. The CDR3 protein is CASSHSSYEQYF. CDR3 in DNA: TGTGCCAGCAGTCATAGCTCCTACGAGCAGTACTTC.

The J gene is TRBJ2-5, the V gene TRBV7-2, with D perhaps TRBD2 (6 bases). The germline V and J ends were trimmed by 1 base and 4 bases, with 7 bases remaining between them. The CDR3 loop spans 13 amino acids. Germline CDR1 is SGHTA and CDR2 is FQGNSA. Written as DNA, the CDR3 is TGTGCCAGCAGCTTAGGTAGCGGAGAGACCCAGTACTTC. Translation gives CASSLGSGETQYF.

This chain uses TRBV28 with TRBJ1-5, with D unresolved. V lost 3 bases to trimming and J lost 6 bases, with 3 bases between them. The CDR3 extends over 11 amino acids. Germline-derived CDR1 and CDR2 are MDHEN and SYDVKM. In DNA, the CDR3 is TGTGCCAGCAGTTTCTTTCAGCCCCAGCATTTT. Translating gives CASSFFQPQHF.

The table lists this clone with a few counts. The chain recombines TRBV5-4 with TRBJ1-3, with TRBD1 as a possible D gene (5 bases). CDR3 length: 15 amino acids. Trimming stripped 4 bases from V and 2 bases from J, with 13 bases between. CDR1 is SGHNT, CDR2 YYREEE, per germline (reference sequence). CDR3 amino acids: CASSGGRAAGNTIYF. In DNA form, the CDR3 reads TGTGCCAGCAGCGGAGGCAGGGCTGCTGGAAACACCATATATTTT.

The V call is TRBV18, the J call TRBJ2-7, with a possible D match to TRBD1 (6 bases). The germline CDR1 and CDR2 sequences are KGHSH and LQKENI. This CDR3 comprises 15 residues. Trimming took 0 bases from V and 3 from J, leaving 12 bases between them. The CDR3 spells CASSPPWTAYYEQYF. Written as DNA, the CDR3 is TGTGCCAGCTCACCACCGTGGACAGCCTACTACGAGCAGTACTTC.

The V and J genes are TRBV9 and TRBJ1-5; the D is unclear. Germline V gives CDR1 SGDLS, CDR2 YYNGEE. V was cut by 0 bases and J by 3 bases, with 10 bases left in between. This CDR3 spans 15 amino acids. CDR3 in amino acids: CASSVDGQINQPQHF. CDR3 nucleotides: TGTGCCAGCAGCGTAGACGGCCAGATCAATCAGCCCCAGCATTTT.

J is TRBJ1-1 and V is TRBV4-3; 9 nucleotides line up with TRBD1. After removal of 3 bases from V and 4 bases from J, the junction contained 3 bases not matched to a gene. The CDR3 loop spans 14 amino acids. Germline V gives CDR1 LGHNA, CDR2 YSLEER. The CDR3 is CASSQMTGGTEAFF. The DNA for the CDR3 is TGCGCCAGCAGCCAGATGACAGGGGGCACTGAAGCTTTCTTT.